The sequence of this T cell receptor (beta chain) was determined in a study of T-cell memory formation after mild COVID-19 (dated by TCRdb to the early 2020s). For the study in its entirety: TCR sequence clusters from the two donors were found to be largely donor specific. Two young, previously healthy adult volunteers, one female and one male, were included in the cohort. In a couple of donors, T-cell clones that expanded and contracted after mild COVID-19 were tracked by sequencing TCRalpha and TCRbeta repertoires over time.

There are 16 amino acids in the CDR3, from cysteine to phenylalanine inclusive. Just the 48-base CDR3 DNA is kept, in frame starting at base 1. CDR1 and CDR2 were assigned from the germline V gene as SGHDT and YYEEEE. Deletion took 4 bases off V and 0 bases off J, with a span of 11 bases between the germline ends. Overall results and qualifications from the work: From day 15 to 85, contracting clones showed balanced CD4/CD8 phenotypes, whereas a second wave of clones that expanded from day 15 to 37 leaned towards CD4+. The second-wave clones that peaked on day 37 were not confirmed to be SARS-CoV-2 specific. The detection of some responding clones in pre-infection memory suggests that pre-existing cross-reactive memory T cells joined the SARS-CoV-2 response. Only a couple of mild cases were covered in the study, and larger cohorts including severe cases with pre-infection samples were considered necessary. Contracting CD4+ clones appeared mostly in the CM and EM memory subsets, whereas CD8+ clones were enriched in EMRA.

The sequencing machine was an Illumina NovaSeq 6000. TCRalpha and TCRbeta cDNA libraries were constructed by 5'RACE with constant-segment primers, with sample barcodes and unique molecular identifiers being introduced. RNA was extracted from every sample with Trizol reagent. Libraries were amplified in two PCR steps, with a second sample barcode and Illumina TruSeq adapters added in the second step. Libraries were sequenced on an Illumina NovaSeq with 2 x 150 bp paired-end reads. In the original analysis: Reads were demultiplexed and collapsed into UMI-guided consensus sequences with migec v1.2.7. With mixcr v2.1.11, UMI consensuses were aligned to TRA and TRB V and J templates and assembled into clonotypes. A clonotype was counted as expanded or contracted only if both edgeR and NoisET called the change significant, with noise models trained on biological replicates. For edgeR calls, the thresholds were a false discovery rate-adjusted p below 0.01 and a log2 fold-change of 1. As an exploratory analysis of dynamics, max-normalized trajectories of the 1000 most abundant clonotypes were examined with PCA combined with hierarchical clustering. Separately sequenced CD4+ and CD8+ repertoires were used to assign a CD4 or CD8 phenotype to each responding clone. TCRdb reprocessed the public reads (quality trimming at Q25 with fastp, clone calling with MiXCR) and kept in-frame beta chains. Rows are unified per CDR3 protein, each entry keeping the most common DNA and genes. The authors' filters were not applied to this entry. The sample records about 240,000 distinct CDR3 sequences, 8.5% to 9.5% of which are singletons. Roughly a fifth of the sample is taken by the ten largest.

In the case of this clonotype: Which antigen it targets is not known. It has no much larger one-base neighbor in the sample; base qualities were not kept.

Ficoll-Paque density gradient centrifugation was the method used to isolate PBMCs. The sequencing input was PBMCs or a T cell subset sorted from them (not recorded which). The clonotype was recovered from a man aged 18-30 years who had mild COVID-19 (a few samples of this study predate the infection). The sample titles of this study are shuffled in the database, so cell type and time point are left out; the donor was told from shared clones. This chain joins TRBV5-6 to TRBJ2-6, with TRBD2 perhaps the D gene, on 6 matching bases. At the DNA level, the sequence is TGTGCCAGCAGCCGGGGGTTGAACTCTGGGGCCAACGTCCTGACTTTC. The encoded protein is CASSRGLNSGANVLTF.